The rows below give T cell receptor beta chains drawn from one sample of a study of shared clonotypes between healthy human individuals. Measured with immunoSEQ multiplex PCR; TCRdb has only the in-frame clones, and not every one. Among over a million clones listed, around 78% were seen once. Sequencing was done on a sample of memory CD4+ T cells from PBMCs. The receptors stem from a man aged 18 to 29 in good health. Some clones in this sample may be carry-over from other donors' samples. The CDR3 runs from the conserved cysteine through the conserved F or W. Fields, in order: V gene, J gene, clone size, D gene, CDR3 protein, CDR3 DNA. D genes are given only for firm matches. Size is omitted from some rows. Given values are once, few, many or a class for expanded clones.

>TRBV7-2|TRBJ2-5|-|-
CASSTSTRSTETQYF
TGTGCCAGCAGCACTTCGACACGGTCGACCGAGACCCAGTACTTC
>TRBV29-1|TRBJ2-5|-|TRBD1
CSVAGGQGATETQYF
TGCAGCGTCGCCGGGGGACAGGGGGCCACGGAGACCCAGTACTTC
>TRBV21-1|TRBJ1-2|-|-
CASSKVGGGYGYTF
TGTGCCAGCAGCAAAGTGGGAGGGGGCTATGGCTACACCTTC
>TRBV15|TRBJ1-1|-|TRBD1
CATSSPGTGNTEAFF
TGTGCCACCAGCAGCCCCGGGACAGGGAACACTGAAGCTTTCTTT
>TRBV9|TRBJ1-2|-|-
CASSPGTATNYGYTF
TGTGCCAGCAGCCCCGGGACGGCAACTAACTATGGCTACACCTTC
>TRBV30|TRBJ2-2|-|-
CAWSHRAGSGELFF
TGTGCCTGGAGCCACAGGGCAGGGTCCGGGGAGCTGTTTTTT
>TRBV5-1|TRBJ2-1|-|TRBD1
CASSRDRSSEQFF
TGCGCCAGCAGCCGGGACAGATCCAGTGAGCAGTTCTTC
>TRBV11-3|TRBJ2-2|-|-
CASSSRHLGELFF
TGTGCCAGCAGCTCCCGACATCTCGGGGAGCTGTTTTTT
>TRBV28|TRBJ2-7|-|-
CASSLGGQGSYEQYF
TGTGCCAGCAGTCTAGGTGGTCAGGGGTCCTACGAGCAGTACTTC
>TRBV30|TRBJ2-5|-|-
CAWRGGKRQETQYF
TGTGCCTGGAGAGGTGGGAAACGCCAAGAGACCCAGTACTTC
>TRBV7-2|TRBJ2-7|-|-
CASSLDPSSYEQYF
TGTGCCAGCAGCTTAGACCCTAGCTCCTACGAGCAGTACTTC
>TRBV5-1|TRBJ2-3|many|-
CASSQTRPSTDTQYF
TGCGCCAGCAGCCAGACTAGGCCTAGCACAGATACGCAGTATTTT
>TRBV28|TRBJ2-1|-|TRBD2
CASRIAGGREQFF
TGTGCCAGCAGAATAGCGGGAGGTCGTGAGCAGTTCTTC
>TRBV2|TRBJ1-4|-|TRBD1
CASRQGFATNEKLFF
TGTGCCAGTCGACAGGGTTTTGCAACTAATGAAAAACTGTTTTTT
>TRBV2|TRBJ1-2|-|-
CAGDGAAGYTF
TGTGCGGGAGATGGAGCCGCTGGCTACACCTTC
>TRBV5-4|TRBJ2-7|-|-
CASSLVQGAYEQYF
TGTGCCAGCAGCTTGGTACAGGGAGCCTACGAGCAGTACTTC
>TRBV29-1|TRBJ2-1|-|TRBD1
CSVGGQGQEQFF
TGCAGCGTTGGAGGACAGGGGCAGGAGCAGTTCTTC
>TRBV6-5|TRBJ1-2|-|-
CATRESSNYGYTF
TGTGCCACACGAGAGTCTTCTAACTATGGCTACACCTTC
>TRBV7-8|TRBJ1-1|-|-
CASRTTGVNTEAFF
TGTGCCAGCCGGACCACGGGCGTGAACACTGAAGCTTTCTTT
>TRBV19|TRBJ1-3|-|-
CASSPFVGQSSGNTIYF
TGTGCCAGTAGCCCGTTTGTCGGACAAAGCTCTGGAAACACCATATATTTT
>TRBV2|TRBJ1-2|few|-
CASTSGQGSYGYTF
TGTGCCAGCACTTCGGGGCAGGGCTCCTATGGCTACACCTTC
>TRBV7-9|TRBJ2-1|-|-
CASSFRIIGLQYEQFF
TGTGCCAGCAGCTTTAGGATCATTGGGCTACAATATGAGCAGTTCTTC
>TRBV5-4|TRBJ2-1|-|TRBD2
CASSLGLAGPPRDNEQFF
TGTGCCAGCAGCTTAGGACTAGCGGGACCCCCTAGGGACAATGAGCAGTTCTTC
>TRBV9|TRBJ2-6|-|-
CASSVVGNLPSGANVLTF
TGTGCCAGCAGCGTAGTAGGGAACTTACCCTCTGGGGCCAACGTCCTGACTTTC
>TRBV2|TRBJ1-4|-|-
CASSENGGATNEKLFF
TGTGCCAGCAGTGAAAACGGTGGGGCAACTAATGAAAAACTGTTTTTT
>TRBV10-1|TRBJ2-5|-|TRBD1
CARPTGAFQETQYF
TGCGCCCGCCCGACAGGGGCCTTTCAAGAGACCCAGTACTTC